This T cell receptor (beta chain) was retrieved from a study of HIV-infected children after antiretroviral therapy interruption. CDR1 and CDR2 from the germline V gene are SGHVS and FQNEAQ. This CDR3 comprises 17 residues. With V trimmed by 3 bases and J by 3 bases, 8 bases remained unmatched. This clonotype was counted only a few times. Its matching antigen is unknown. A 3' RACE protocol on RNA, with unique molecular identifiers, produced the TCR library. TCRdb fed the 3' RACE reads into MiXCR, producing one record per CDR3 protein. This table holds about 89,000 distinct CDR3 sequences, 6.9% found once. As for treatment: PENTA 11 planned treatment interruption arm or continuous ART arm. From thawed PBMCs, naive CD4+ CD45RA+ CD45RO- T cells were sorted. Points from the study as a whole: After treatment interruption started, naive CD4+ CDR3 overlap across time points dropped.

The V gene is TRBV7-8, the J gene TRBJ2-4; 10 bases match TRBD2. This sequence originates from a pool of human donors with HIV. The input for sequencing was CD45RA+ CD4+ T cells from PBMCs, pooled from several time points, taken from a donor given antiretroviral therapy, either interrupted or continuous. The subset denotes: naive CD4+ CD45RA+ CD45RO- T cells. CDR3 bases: TGTGCCAGCAGCTTCCCGCTAGCGGGGGAGGGCAAAAACATTCAGTACTTC. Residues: CASSFPLAGEGKNIQYF. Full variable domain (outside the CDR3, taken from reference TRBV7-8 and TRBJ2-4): GAGVSQSPRYKVAKRGQDVALRCDPISGHVSLFWYQQALGQGPEFLTYFQNEAQLDKSGLPSDRFFAERPEGSVSTLKIQRTQQEDSAVYLCASSFPLAGEGKNIQYFGAGTRLSVL.